This is a list of T cell receptor beta chains from one sample in a study. MiXCR, applied by TCRdb to the RT-PCR reads, yields one record per CDR3 protein. The sample shows about 700,000 distinct CDR3 sequences, 12% to 15% of them seen only once. Sequencing was done on a sample of memory CD4+ T cells from blood. The receptors stem from a female donor in good health, serving as a healthy control. CDR3s include the opening cysteine and the closing phenylalanine or tryptophan. Each record gives: J gene, V gene, D gene, clone size, CDR3 protein, CDR3 DNA. A D gene is named only where the DNA matches it firmly. A clone size is listed for some rows: how often the clone was seen (once, few, many), or a class if it is expanded.

>TRBJ2-3|TRBV20-1|TRBD1|many
CSAREYMDRGTDTQYF
TGCAGTGCTAGAGAATATATGGACAGGGGGACCGATACGCAGTATTTT
>TRBJ2-5|TRBV7-2|.|few
CASSFSARETQYF
TGTGCCAGCAGCTTTAGCGCCAGGGAGACCCAGTACTTC
>TRBJ1-2|TRBV7-6|TRBD1|few
CASSSRQGDPRLNF
TGTGCCAGCAGTTCCCGACAGGGGGACCCCCGGCTTAACTTC
>TRBJ2-1|TRBV7-2|TRBD2|few
CASSPFTSGRGNEQFF
TGTGCCAGCAGCCCATTTACTAGCGGGAGAGGGAATGAGCAGTTCTTC
>TRBJ1-1|TRBV18|.|few
CASSPGYGGNEAFF
TGTGCCAGCTCACCGGGTTATGGCGGGAATGAAGCTTTCTTT
>TRBJ2-7|TRBV10-3|TRBD2|few
CAISGGSYEQYF
TGTGCCATCAGCGGGGGGTCCTACGAGCAGTACTTC
>TRBJ1-6|TRBV15|TRBD1|few
CATSRDGDRGNSPLHF
TGTGCCACCAGCAGAGATGGGGACAGGGGTAATTCACCCCTCCACTTT
>TRBJ1-1|TRBV20-1|.|once
CSTYRAFF
TGCAGTACTTATAGGGCTTTCTTT
>TRBJ2-1|TRBV5-4|TRBD1|.
CASSPDRGNYNEQFF
TGTGCCAGCAGCCCTGACAGGGGAAATTACAATGAGCAGTTCTTC
>TRBJ2-3|TRBV30|TRBD2|many
CAWSVRAGGRTDTQYF
TGTGCCTGGAGTGTAAGAGCGGGAGGGCGCACAGATACGCAGTATTTT
>TRBJ2-3|TRBV20-1|.|many
CSARGDTDTQYF
TGCAGTGCTAGAGGCGATACAGATACGCAGTATTTT
>TRBJ1-5|TRBV9|.|.
CASSGESNQPQHF
TGTGCCAGCAGCGGGGAAAGCAATCAGCCCCAGCATTTT
>TRBJ1-2|TRBV3-1|.|few
CASTPSSQASYGYTF
TGTGCCAGCACCCCGTCCTCCCAGGCGAGCTATGGCTACACCTTC
>TRBJ1-5|TRBV12-3/TRBV12-4|.|few
CASSFRQSNQPQHF
TGTGCCAGCAGTTTTAGGCAGTCCAATCAGCCCCAGCATTTT
>TRBJ2-7|TRBV7-9|TRBD1|.
CASSGGNRGSYEQYF
TGTGCCAGCAGTGGGGGCAACAGGGGTAGTTACGAGCAGTACTTC
>TRBJ2-1|TRBV20-1|TRBD2|many
CSTGTLAGNEQFF
TGCAGTACGGGGACACTAGCGGGCAATGAGCAGTTCTTC
>TRBJ2-7|TRBV5-1|TRBD1|many
CASSQGTGGHEQYF
TGCGCCAGCAGCCAGGGGACAGGGGGCCACGAGCAGTACTTC
>TRBJ1-2|TRBV10-3|.|few
CAIREETKNYGYTF
TGTGCCATCAGGGAAGAGACCAAAAACTATGGCTACACCTTC
>TRBJ2-3|TRBV12-3/TRBV12-4|.|many
CASSLGASTDTQYF
TGTGCCAGCAGTTTGGGGGCGAGCACAGATACGCAGTATTTT
>TRBJ2-1|TRBV24-1|.|few
CATSDFLRAEKNEQFF
TGTGCCACCAGTGATTTCCTCAGAGCCGAGAAGAATGAGCAGTTCTTC
>TRBJ1-5|TRBV20-1|TRBD1|many
CSAGRGTGGVGQPQHF
TGCAGTGCCGGAAGGGGCACAGGGGGCGTTGGTCAGCCCCAGCATTTT
>TRBJ1-5|TRBV15|.|few
CATSRDKGQPQHF
TGTGCCACCAGCAGAGATAAAGGGCAGCCCCAGCATTTT
>TRBJ2-4|TRBV30|TRBD2|.
CAWSLTSGALRF
TGTGCCTGGAGTCTGACTAGCGGGGCCCTTAGGTTC
>TRBJ2-7|TRBV11-1|.|few
CASSFRQVGTYEQYF
TGTGCCAGCAGCTTTAGGCAGGTAGGGACGTACGAGCAGTACTTC